One sample yielded the 18 T cell receptor beta chains listed below, sequenced in a study of T cell repertoires in cytomegalovirus infection. TCRdb processed the reads anew with MiXCR; each CDR3 protein has one entry. Of approximately 190,000 distinct CDR3 sequences listed, roughly 27% are singletons. Input material: PBMCs. The receptor set was obtained from a human donor in good health (CMV status not recorded). Some clones in this sample may be carry-over from other donors' samples.

As to this clonotype: This sequence may be a read error, since a much larger clone differs from it by one base. The chain joins TRBV6-5 to TRBJ1-5; no firm D call. This CDR3 comprises 13 residues. The V gene's germline CDR1 is MNHEY and CDR2 SVGAGI. CDR3 sequence: CAISSVPHQPQHF. The CDR3 nucleotides read TGTGCCATCAGTTCAGTCCCTCATCAGCCCCAGCATTTT.

This clonotype occurred a few times. This sequence joins TRBV20-1 and TRBJ2-3; D could derive from TRBD1 or TRBD2 (5 bases each). CDR1 DFQATT and CDR2 SNEGSKA come from the germline V gene (reference sequence). The CDR3 loop spans 13 amino acids. Deletions cut 5 bases from V and 6 bases from J, with 15 bases between. This CDR3 reads CSAFRGGSDTQYF. For the CDR3, the DNA is TGCAGTGCTTTCCGTGGGGGATCCGATACGCAGTATTTT.

The rearrangement joins TRBV12-3 or TRBV12-4 to TRBJ1-5; 8 bases match TRBD1. The CDR3 runs to 16 residues. V gave up 4 bases and J gave up 4 bases; unmatched junction bases: 9. The CDR3, as DNA: TGTGCCAGCAGTTGGGGGGGGGGACAGGAGAATCAGCCCCAGCATTTT. Encoded protein: CASSWGGGQENQPQHF.

This clonotype has at least ten counts. V gene TRBV2 combines with J gene TRBJ2-3; 12 bases are shared with TRBD1. Germline V CDR1 and CDR2: SNHLY, FYNNEI. The CDR3 length is 15 residues. Trimming cost V 7 bases and J 5 bases; bases outside gene matches: 7. The CDR3 coding sequence is TGTGCCAGCAAATCGTGGGACAGGGGGCGAGATACGCAGTATTTT. Residues: CASKSWDRGRDTQYF. The full variable domain, completed using reference TRBV2 and TRBJ2-3, is EPEVTQTPSHQVTQMGQEVILRCVPISNHLYFYWYRQILGQKVEFLVSFYNNEISEKSEIFDDQFSVERPDGSNFTLKIRSTKLEDSAMYFCASKSWDRGRDTQYFGPGTRLTVL.

With respect to this clonotype: A clone one base away is much larger, so this may be a read error. The chain employs TRBV7-6 and TRBJ2-6; D remains unclear. The CDR3 is made up of 14 amino acids. The germline V gene has CDR1 SGHVS and CDR2 FNYEAQ. V dropped 7 bases and J dropped 0 bases, with 7 bases sitting between them. The CDR3, as DNA: TGTGCCAGCATCTTGAGCTCTGGGGCCAACGTCCTGACTTTC. Amino acids: CASILSSGANVLTF. Looking up the rest from reference TRBV7-6 and TRBJ2-6 gives the full variable domain: GAGVSQSPRYKVTKRGQDVALRCDPISGHVSLYWYRQALGQGPEFLTYFNYEAQQDKSGLPNDRFSAERPEGSISTLTIQRTEQRDSAMYRCASILSSGANVLTFGAGSRLTVL.

The chain employs TRBV7-3 and TRBJ2-1, with D tentatively TRBD1 or TRBD2 (5 bases each). Trimming took off 8 bases at V and 6 bases at J, with 14 bases between the two ends. Germline V lookup: CDR1 SGHTA, CDR2 FQGTGA. The CDR3 contains 13 residues. The CDR3 DNA reads TGTGCCAGCTCGCAAGGGGACCTCAATGAGCAGTTCTTC. It translates to CASSQGDLNEQFF.

The chain combines TRBV5-5 with TRBJ2-2, with TRBD1 identical over 9 bases. Per germline, CDR1 SGHKS and CDR2 YYEKEE (reference sequence). The V gene end was trimmed by 4 bases and the J gene end by 6 bases; junction bases not matched to a gene: 4. This CDR3 spans 14 amino acids. The DNA for the CDR3 is TGTGCCAGCAGCCAGGGACAGGGCGCCGGGGAGCTGTTTTTT. Translating gives CASSQGQGAGELFF.

The genes are TRBV20-1 and TRBJ2-7, with TRBD1 matching over 10 bases. Germline V gives CDR1 DFQATT, CDR2 SNEGSKA (reference sequence). The CDR3 is 15 amino acids. The J segment lost 2 bases and the V segment lost 3 bases, leaving 7 bases of the junction unmatched. For the CDR3, the DNA is TGCAGTGCTAGGGGGGGACAGGGGTGGGCCTACGAGCAGTACTTC. This codes for CSARGGQGWAYEQYF.

The genes are TRBV18 and TRBJ1-1; no firm D call. Trimming removed 3 bases from V and 5 bases from J, with 10 bases in between. The germline V gene encodes CDR1 KGHSH and CDR2 LQKENI. The CDR3 consists of 13 residues. The CDR3 bases are TGTGCCAGCTCACCTCTCAGAGGGACTGAAGCTTTCTTT. Translated: CASSPLRGTEAFF.

The genes are TRBV25-1 and TRBJ2-7, with no clear D. Between the trimmed V and J ends, which lost 0 bases and 3 bases, there was a span of 6 bases. In germline, CDR1 is MGHDK, CDR2 SYGVNS. CDR3 length: 13 residues. CDR3 sequence: CASSEYKGYEQYF. The CDR3 nucleotides are TGTGCCAGCAGTGAATATAAGGGCTACGAGCAGTACTTC.

This sequence joins TRBV7-2 and TRBJ1-5; no firm D call. The V end was cut by 3 bases, the J end by 2 bases, with 8 bases between. CDR3 length equals 14 residues. CDR1 and CDR2 (germline): SGHTA, FQGNSA. In DNA, the CDR3 is TGTGCCAGCAGCTTCGAAAGTGGCAATCAGCCCCAGCATTTT. Protein: CASSFESGNQPQHF.

The V gene is TRBV2, the J gene TRBJ2-5; D is possibly TRBD1 (5 bases). The CDR3 loop spans 14 amino acids. V lost 4 bases and J lost 1, with 10 bases in between. Germline CDR1 SNHLY, CDR2 FYNNEI. This CDR3 is CASSGQLIQETQYF. In nucleotides, the CDR3 is TGTGCCAGCAGTGGACAGCTAATCCAAGAGACCCAGTACTTC.

The table lists this clonotype with many counts. The rearrangement links TRBV7-2 to TRBJ1-1; 9 positions match TRBD1. V shed 6 bases, J shed 1 base, and the junction held 9 bases outside the gene matches. The CDR3 extends over 16 amino acids. Germline assignment: CDR1 SGHTA and CDR2 FQGNSA. DNA of the CDR3: TGTGCCAGCAGTCTAATCCCGGGACAGGGGAACACTGAAGCTTTCTTT. It specifies CASSLIPGQGNTEAFF.

V is TRBV5-8 and J is TRBJ1-5, with TRBD1 identical over 8 bases. The V and J ends lost 4 bases and 1 base, in that order; junction bases with no gene match: 16. CDR3 length: 19 residues. Per the germline V gene, CDR1 is SGHTS and CDR2 is YDEGEE. CDR3 in DNA: TGTGCCAGCAGCGGGGCGGGGACAGGATTCCGTAGAAGCAATCAGCCCCAGCATTTT. It translates to CASSGAGTGFRRSNQPQHF.

V and J are TRBV11-2 and TRBJ1-4, with D possibly being TRBD1 (6 bases). Germline lookup yields CDR1 SGHAT and CDR2 FQNNGV. Trimming took off 3 bases at V and 4 bases at J, with 15 bases between the two ends. The CDR3 length is 16 residues. Here the CDR3 DNA reads TGTGCCAGCAGCTTCCGGGGGGCAGGCCGTAATGAAAAACTGTTTTTT. It specifies CASSFRGAGRNEKLFF.

Comments on this clonotype: It may be a read error: a sequence one base away is much more abundant. The CDR3 region is CASSPRSGANVLTF. Here the CDR3 DNA reads TGTGCCAGCAGCCCACGATCTGGGGCCAACGTCCTGACTTTC. The chain uses TRBV3-1 and TRBJ2-6; D gene ambiguous. Germline CDR1 and CDR2: LGHDT and YNNKEL (reference sequence). Between the trimmed V and J ends, which lost 4 bases and 1 base, there was a span of 5 bases. This CDR3 spans 14 amino acids.

This clonotype showed up many times. The chain is built from TRBV7-8 and TRBJ2-7; TRBD1 matches 9 bases. After removal of 5 bases from V and 0 bases from J, the junction contained 8 bases not matched to a gene. This CDR3 contains 16 residues. The germline V gene encodes CDR1 SGHVS and CDR2 FQNEAQ. The DNA for the CDR3 is TGTGCCAGCAGCACCCCGGACAGGGGCCACTCCTACGAGCAGTACTTC. Protein: CASSTPDRGHSYEQYF.

This clonotype showed up just a few times. This chain joins TRBV6-8 and TRBJ1-4; no reliable D call. Germline V gene data show CDR1 as MNHGY and CDR2 as SAAAGT. V shed 7 bases and J shed 2 bases, with 14 bases lying between them. The CDR3 sequence is 15 residues long. CDR3 sequence: CASTTEEGTNEKLFF. CDR3 nucleotides: TGTGCCAGCACGACCGAGGAAGGGACTAATGAAAAACTGTTTTTT.